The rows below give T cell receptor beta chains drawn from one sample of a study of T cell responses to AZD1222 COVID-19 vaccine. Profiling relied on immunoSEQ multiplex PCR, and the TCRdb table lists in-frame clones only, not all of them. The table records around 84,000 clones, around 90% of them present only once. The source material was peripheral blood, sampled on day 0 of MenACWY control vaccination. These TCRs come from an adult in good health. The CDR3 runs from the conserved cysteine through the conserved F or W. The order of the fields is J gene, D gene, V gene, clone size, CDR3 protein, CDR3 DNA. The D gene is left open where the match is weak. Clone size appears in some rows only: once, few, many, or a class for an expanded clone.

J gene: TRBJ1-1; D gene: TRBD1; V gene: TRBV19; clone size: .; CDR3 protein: CASSIRGLVFGDTEAFF; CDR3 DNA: TGTGCCAGTAGTATCAGGGGGCTGGTATTTGGGGACACTGAAGCTTTCTTT
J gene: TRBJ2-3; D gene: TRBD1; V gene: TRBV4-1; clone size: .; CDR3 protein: CASSFTGVPFTDTQYF; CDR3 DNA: TGCGCCAGCAGTTTCACAGGGGTCCCTTTCACAGATACGCAGTATTTT
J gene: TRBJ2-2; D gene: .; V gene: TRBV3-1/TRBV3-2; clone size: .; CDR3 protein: CASSQSAFANTGELFF; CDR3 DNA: TGTGCCAGCAGCCAGTCCGCGTTCGCGAACACCGGGGAGCTGTTTTTT
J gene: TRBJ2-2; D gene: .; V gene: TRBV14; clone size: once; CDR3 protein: CASSQEFGREDRTGELFF; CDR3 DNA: TGTGCCAGCAGCCAAGAATTTGGCAGGGAGGACCGCACCGGGGAGCTGTTTTTT
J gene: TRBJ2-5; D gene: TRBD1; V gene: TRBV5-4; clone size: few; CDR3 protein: CASSSGQTQETQYF; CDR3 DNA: TGTGCCAGCAGCTCGGGACAGACCCAAGAGACCCAGTACTTC
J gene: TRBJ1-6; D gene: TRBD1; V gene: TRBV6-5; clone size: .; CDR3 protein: CASSYSQGQGDSPLHF; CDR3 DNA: TGTGCCAGCAGTTACTCCCAGGGACAGGGGGATTCACCCCTCCACTTT
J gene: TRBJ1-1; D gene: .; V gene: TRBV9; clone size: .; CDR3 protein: CASSVEARNTEAFF; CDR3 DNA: TGTGCCAGCAGCGTAGAGGCGAGAAACACTGAAGCTTTCTTT
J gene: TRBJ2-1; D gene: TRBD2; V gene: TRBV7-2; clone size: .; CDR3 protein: CASSPTRQHGGAWGPGQFF; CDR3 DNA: TGTGCCAGCAGCCCGACCAGGCAACACGGGGGGGCCTGGGGTCCGGGGCAGTTCTTC
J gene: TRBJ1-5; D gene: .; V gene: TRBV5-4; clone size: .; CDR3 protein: CASSPGPEMNQPQHF; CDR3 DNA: TGTGCCAGCAGCCCCGGCCCTGAGATGAATCAGCCCCAGCATTTT
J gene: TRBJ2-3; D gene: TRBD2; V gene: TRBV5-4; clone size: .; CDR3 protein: CASSPSLAGTDTQYF; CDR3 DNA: TGTGCCAGCAGCCCCAGTCTAGCGGGGACGGATACGCAGTATTTT
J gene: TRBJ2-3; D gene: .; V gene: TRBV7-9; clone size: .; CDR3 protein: CASSLSLISSTVDTDTQYF; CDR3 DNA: TGTGCCAGCAGCTTATCGCTTATATCGTCGACAGTAGACACAGATACGCAGTATTTT
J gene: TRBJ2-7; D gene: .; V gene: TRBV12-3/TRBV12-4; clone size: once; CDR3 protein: CASSPRYEQYF; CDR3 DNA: TGTGCCAGCAGTCCCAGGTACGAGCAGTACTTC
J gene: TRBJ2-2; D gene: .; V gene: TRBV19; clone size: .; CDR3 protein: CASSIVGELFF; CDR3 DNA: TGTGCCAGTAGTATTGTCGGGGAGCTGTTTTTT
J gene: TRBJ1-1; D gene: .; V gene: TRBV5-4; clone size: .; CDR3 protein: CASSPDGLKTEAFF; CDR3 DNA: TGTGCCAGCAGCCCGGACGGACTGAAGACTGAAGCTTTCTTT
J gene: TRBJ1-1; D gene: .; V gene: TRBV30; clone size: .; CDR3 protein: CAWSAGQDTEAFF; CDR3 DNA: TGTGCCTGGAGTGCAGGGCAGGATACTGAAGCTTTCTTT
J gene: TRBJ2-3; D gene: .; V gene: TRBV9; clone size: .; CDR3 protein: CASSGDTDTQYF; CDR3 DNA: TGTGCCAGCAGCGGGGACACAGATACGCAGTATTTT
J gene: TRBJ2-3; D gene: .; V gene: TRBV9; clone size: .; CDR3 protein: CASSPRAPDTQYF; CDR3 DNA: TGTGCCAGCAGCCCGAGGGCTCCAGATACGCAGTATTTT
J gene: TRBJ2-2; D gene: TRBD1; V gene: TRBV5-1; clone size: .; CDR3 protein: CASSLAQGATGELFF; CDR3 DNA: TGCGCCAGCAGCTTGGCCCAGGGGGCCACCGGGGAGCTGTTTTTT
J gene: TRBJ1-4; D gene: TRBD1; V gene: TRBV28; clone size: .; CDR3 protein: CASSLTTGVSNEKLFF; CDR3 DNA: TGTGCCAGCAGCCTAACTACAGGGGTGTCTAATGAAAAACTGTTTTTT
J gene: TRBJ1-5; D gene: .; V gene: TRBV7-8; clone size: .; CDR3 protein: CASSLVGTNQPQHF; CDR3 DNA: TGTGCCAGCAGCTTAGTTGGAACCAATCAGCCCCAGCATTTT
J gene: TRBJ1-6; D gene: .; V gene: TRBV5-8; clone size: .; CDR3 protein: CASSLARQGPDSPLHF; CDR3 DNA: TGTGCCAGCAGCTTGGCGCGACAAGGACCCGATTCACCCCTCCACTTT
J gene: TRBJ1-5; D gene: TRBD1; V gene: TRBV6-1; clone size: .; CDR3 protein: CASSDPGQGGRLGNQPQHF; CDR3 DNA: TGTGCCAGCAGTGACCCCGGACAGGGTGGGAGGTTAGGCAATCAGCCCCAGCATTTT
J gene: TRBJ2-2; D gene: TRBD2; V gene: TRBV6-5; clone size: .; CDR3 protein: CASSPAGGRTGELFF; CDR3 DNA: TGTGCCAGCAGCCCAGCGGGGGGGAGAACCGGGGAGCTGTTTTTT
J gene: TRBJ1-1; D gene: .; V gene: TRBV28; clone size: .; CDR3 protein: CASSSPLGAENTEAFF; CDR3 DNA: TGTGCCAGCAGTTCCCCTTTGGGGGCCGAGAACACTGAAGCTTTCTTT
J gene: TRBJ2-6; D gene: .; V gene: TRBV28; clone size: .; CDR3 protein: CASRTGRRSGANVLTF; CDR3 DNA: TGTGCCAGCAGGACGGGGAGGAGATCTGGGGCCAACGTCCTGACTTTC
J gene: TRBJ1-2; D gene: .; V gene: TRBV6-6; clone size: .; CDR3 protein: CASSPGGGGYTF; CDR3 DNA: TGTGCCAGCAGTCCCGGGGGGGGCGGCTACACCTTC
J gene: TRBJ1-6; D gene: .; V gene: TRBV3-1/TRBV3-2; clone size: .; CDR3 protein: CASSLYNSPLHF; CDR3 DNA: TGTGCCAGCAGCCTTTATAATTCACCCCTCCACTTT
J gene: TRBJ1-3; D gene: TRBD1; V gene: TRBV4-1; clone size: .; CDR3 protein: CASSQDRGPNTIYF; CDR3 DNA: TGCGCCAGCAGCCAAGACAGGGGGCCAAACACCATATATTTT
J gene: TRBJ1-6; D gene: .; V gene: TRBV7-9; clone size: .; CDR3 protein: CASSLVWGGENSPLHF; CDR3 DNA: TGTGCCAGCAGCTTAGTTTGGGGGGGTGAAAATTCACCCCTCCACTTT
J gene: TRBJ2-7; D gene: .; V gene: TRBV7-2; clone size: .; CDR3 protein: CASSSSKRGAYEQYF; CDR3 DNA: TGTGCCAGCAGCTCCAGCAAACGGGGGGCATACGAGCAGTACTTC
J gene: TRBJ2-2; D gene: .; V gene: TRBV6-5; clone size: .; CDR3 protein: CASSYRTGNTGELFF; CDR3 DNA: TGTGCCAGCAGTTACCGGACGGGAAACACCGGGGAGCTGTTTTTT
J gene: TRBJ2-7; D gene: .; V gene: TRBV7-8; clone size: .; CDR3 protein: CASSLGRVHEQYF; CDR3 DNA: TGTGCCAGCAGCTTGGGCAGGGTTCACGAGCAGTACTTC
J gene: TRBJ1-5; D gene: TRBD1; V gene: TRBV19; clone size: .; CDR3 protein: CASRTPGGNQPQHF; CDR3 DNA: TGTGCCAGTAGAACACCAGGGGGTAATCAGCCCCAGCATTTT
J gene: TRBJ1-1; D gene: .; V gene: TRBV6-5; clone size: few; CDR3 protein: CASSYSRTWDTEAFF; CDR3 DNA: TGTGCCAGCAGTTACTCTCGGACTTGGGACACTGAAGCTTTCTTT
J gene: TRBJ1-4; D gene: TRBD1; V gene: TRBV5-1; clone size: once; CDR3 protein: CASSLRPQGDGEKLFF; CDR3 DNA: TGCGCCAGCAGCCTGAGACCCCAGGGGGACGGGGAAAAACTGTTTTTT
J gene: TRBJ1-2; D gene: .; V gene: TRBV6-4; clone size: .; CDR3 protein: CASSDSKFGYTF; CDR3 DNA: TGTGCCAGCAGTGACTCAAAGTTTGGCTACACCTTC
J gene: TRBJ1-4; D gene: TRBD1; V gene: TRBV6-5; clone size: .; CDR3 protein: CASSTTGQGVEKLFF; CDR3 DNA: TGTGCCAGCAGTACGACCGGACAGGGGGTTGAAAAACTGTTTTTT
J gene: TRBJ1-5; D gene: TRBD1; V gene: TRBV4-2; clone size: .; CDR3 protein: CASSQENRGDQPQHF; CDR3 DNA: TGTGCCAGCAGCCAGGAAAACAGGGGCGATCAGCCCCAGCATTTT
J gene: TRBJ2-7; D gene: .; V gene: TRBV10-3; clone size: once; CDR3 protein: CAVEGQITGEQYF; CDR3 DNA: TGTGCCGTAGAAGGACAGATTACCGGCGAGCAGTACTTC
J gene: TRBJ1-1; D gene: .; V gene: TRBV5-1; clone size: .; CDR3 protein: CASSSQGNTEAFF; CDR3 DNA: TGCGCCAGCAGCTCACAGGGTAACACTGAAGCTTTCTTT